The 5 T cell receptor beta chains reported below all come from one sample, sequenced in a study of tumor-infiltrating lymphocytes in localized non-small cell lung cancer. Data came from immunoSEQ multiplex PCR; TCRdb stores just in-frame clones and leaves some out. The sample has 20,000 or so clones, just under 75% seen once; the top ten hold around 6%. The sample consisted of lung tumor tissue. The receptors come from a human donor with non-small cell lung cancer.

V gene TRBV6-5 combines with J gene TRBJ1-2; D might be TRBD1 (5 bases). V was cut by 4 bases and J by 3 bases, with 15 bases left in between. Germline CDR1 reads MNHEY; CDR2 reads SVGAGI. This CDR3 has 15 residues. This CDR3 reads CASSSTKGTDYGYTF. CDR3 coding DNA: TGTGCCAGCAGTTCAACAAAGGGGACGGACTATGGCTACACCTTC.

The chain recombines TRBV6-1 with TRBJ1-2, with a weak D call TRBD1 (6 bases). Trimming shortened V by 5 bases and J by 0 bases, and 13 bases separated the two germline ends. The CDR3 has 15 residues. From germline, CDR1 is MNHNS and CDR2 SASEGT. This chain's CDR3 is CASSSTGLANYGYTF. CDR3 nucleotides: TGTGCCAGCAGTTCCACAGGGCTAGCTAACTATGGCTACACCTTC.

The genes are TRBV6-6 and TRBJ1-5; the D gene is possibly TRBD1 (6 bases). Germline assignment: CDR1 MNHNY and CDR2 SVGAGI (reference sequence). The CDR3 covers 14 residues. Trimming removed 9 bases at V and 4 bases at J, with 16 bases between. The CDR3 reads CASLQGVSNQPQHF. The CDR3 nucleotides read TGTGCCAGTCTACAGGGTGTAAGTAATCAGCCCCAGCATTTT.

This rearrangement joins TRBV9 to TRBJ2-3; 10 nucleotides match TRBD2. Looked up from germline, CDR1 is SGDLS and CDR2 is YYNGEE. The junction had 8 bases not matched to a gene; V was cut back by 1 base and J by 6 bases. This CDR3 is built from 16 residues. CDR3 sequence: CASSVMASGGQDTQYF. As DNA, the CDR3 is TGTGCCAGCAGCGTAATGGCTAGCGGGGGCCAGGATACGCAGTATTTT.

The J gene is TRBJ2-2, the V gene TRBV7-8, with D maybe TRBD2 (6 bases). The CDR3 sequence is 13 residues long. Germline values: CDR1 SGHVS, CDR2 FQNEAQ. The V end was cut by 4 bases, the J end by 10 bases, with 13 bases between. In DNA form, the CDR3 reads TGTGCCAGCAGCTCCCCGACGGGAGAGGAGCTGTTTTTT. Translation gives CASSSPTGEELFF.